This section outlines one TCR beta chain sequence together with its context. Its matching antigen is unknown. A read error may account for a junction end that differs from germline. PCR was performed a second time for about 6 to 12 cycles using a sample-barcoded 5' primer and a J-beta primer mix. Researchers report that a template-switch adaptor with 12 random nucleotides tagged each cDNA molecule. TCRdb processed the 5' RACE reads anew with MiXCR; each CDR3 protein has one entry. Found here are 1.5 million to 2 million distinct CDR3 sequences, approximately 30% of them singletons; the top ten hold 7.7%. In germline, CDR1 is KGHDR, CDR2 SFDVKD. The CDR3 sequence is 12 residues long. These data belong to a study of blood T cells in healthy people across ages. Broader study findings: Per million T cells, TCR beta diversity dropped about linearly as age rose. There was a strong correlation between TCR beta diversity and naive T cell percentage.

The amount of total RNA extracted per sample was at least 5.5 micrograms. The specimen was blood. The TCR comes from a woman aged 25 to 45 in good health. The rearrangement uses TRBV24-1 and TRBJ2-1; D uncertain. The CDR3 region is CATSGTNNEQFF. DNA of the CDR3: TGTGCCACCAGTGGTACAAACAATGAACAGTTCTTC.